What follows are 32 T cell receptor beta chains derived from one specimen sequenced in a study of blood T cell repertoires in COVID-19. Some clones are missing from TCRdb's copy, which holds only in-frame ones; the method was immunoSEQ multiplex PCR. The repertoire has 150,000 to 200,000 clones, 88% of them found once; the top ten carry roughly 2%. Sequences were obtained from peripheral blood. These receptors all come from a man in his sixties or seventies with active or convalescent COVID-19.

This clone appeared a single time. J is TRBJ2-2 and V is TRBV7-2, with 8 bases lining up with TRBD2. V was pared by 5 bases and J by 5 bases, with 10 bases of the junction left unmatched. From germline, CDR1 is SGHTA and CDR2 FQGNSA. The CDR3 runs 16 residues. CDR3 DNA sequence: TGTGCCAGCAGCCCTTCCGGCGGGGGGCGGACCGGGGAGCTGTTTTTT. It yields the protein CASSPSGGGRTGELFF.

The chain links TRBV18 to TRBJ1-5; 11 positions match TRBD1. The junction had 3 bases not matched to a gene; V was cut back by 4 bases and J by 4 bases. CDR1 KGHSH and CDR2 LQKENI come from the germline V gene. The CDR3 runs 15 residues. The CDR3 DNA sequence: TGTGCCAGCTCACTTGGACAGGGGGCGAATCAGCCCCAGCATTTT. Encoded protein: CASSLGQGANQPQHF.

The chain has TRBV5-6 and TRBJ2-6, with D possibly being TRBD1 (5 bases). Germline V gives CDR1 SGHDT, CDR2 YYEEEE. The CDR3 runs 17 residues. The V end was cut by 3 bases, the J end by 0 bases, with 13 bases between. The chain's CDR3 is CASSYGHLLSGANVLTF. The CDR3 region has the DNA TGTGCCAGCAGCTACGGACACCTCCTCTCTGGGGCCAACGTCCTGACTTTC. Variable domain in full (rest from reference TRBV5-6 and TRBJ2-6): DAGVTQSPTHLIKTRGQQVTLRCSPKSGHDTVSWYQQALGQGPQFIFQYYEEEERQRGNFPDRFSGHQFPNYSSELNVNALLLGDSALYLCASSYGHLLSGANVLTFGAGSRLTVL.

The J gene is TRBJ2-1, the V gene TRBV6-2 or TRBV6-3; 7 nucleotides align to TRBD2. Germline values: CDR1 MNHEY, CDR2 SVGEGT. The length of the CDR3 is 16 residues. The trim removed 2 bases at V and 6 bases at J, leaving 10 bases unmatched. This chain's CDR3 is CASSYRGTTGGNEQFF. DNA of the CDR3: TGTGCCAGCAGTTACCGAGGGACTACCGGTGGCAATGAGCAGTTCTTC.

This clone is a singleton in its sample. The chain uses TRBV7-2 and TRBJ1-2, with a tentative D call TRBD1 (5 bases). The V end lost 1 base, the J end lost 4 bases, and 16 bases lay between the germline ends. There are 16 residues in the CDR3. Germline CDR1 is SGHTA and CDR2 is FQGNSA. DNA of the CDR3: TGTGCCAGCAGCTTAGTTCGTGGGGGGAATCCCTATGGCTACACCTTC. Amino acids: CASSLVRGGNPYGYTF. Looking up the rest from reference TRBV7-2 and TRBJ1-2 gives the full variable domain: GAGVSQSPSNKVTEKGKDVELRCDPISGHTALYWYRQSLGQGLEFLIYFQGNSAPDKSGLPSDRFSAERTGGSVSTLTIQRTQQEDSAVYLCASSLVRGGNPYGYTFGSGTRLTVV.

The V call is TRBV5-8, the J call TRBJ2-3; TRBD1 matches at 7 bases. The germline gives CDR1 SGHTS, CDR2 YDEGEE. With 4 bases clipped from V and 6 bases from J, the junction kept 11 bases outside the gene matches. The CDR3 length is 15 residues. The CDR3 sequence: CASSPGQVWWDTQYF. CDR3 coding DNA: TGTGCCAGCAGCCCTGGACAGGTCTGGTGGGATACGCAGTATTTT.

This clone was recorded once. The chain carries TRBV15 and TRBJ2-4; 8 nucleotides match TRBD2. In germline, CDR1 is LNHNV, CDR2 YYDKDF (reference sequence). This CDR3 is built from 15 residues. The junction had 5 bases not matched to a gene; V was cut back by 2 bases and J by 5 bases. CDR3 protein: CATSRPSGGQNIQYF. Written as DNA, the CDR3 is TGTGCCACCAGCAGACCAAGCGGGGGTCAAAACATTCAGTACTTC. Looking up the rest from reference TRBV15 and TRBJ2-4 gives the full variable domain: DAMVIQNPRYQVTQFGKPVTLSCSQTLNHNVMYWYQQKSSQAPKLLFHYYDKDFNNEADTPDNFQSRRPNTSFCFLDIRSPGLGDTAMYLCATSRPSGGQNIQYFGAGTRLSVL.

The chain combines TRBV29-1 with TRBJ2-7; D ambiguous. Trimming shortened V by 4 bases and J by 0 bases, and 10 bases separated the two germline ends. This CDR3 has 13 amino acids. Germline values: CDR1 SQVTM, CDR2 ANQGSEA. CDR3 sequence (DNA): TGCAGCGTTGCCAGGTATAGCTCCTACGAGCAGTACTTC. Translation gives CSVARYSSYEQYF.

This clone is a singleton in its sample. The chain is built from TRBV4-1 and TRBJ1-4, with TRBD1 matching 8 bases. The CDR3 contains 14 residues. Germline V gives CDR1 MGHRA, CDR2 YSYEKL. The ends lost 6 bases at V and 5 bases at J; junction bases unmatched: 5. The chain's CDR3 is CASSRGTGNEKLFF. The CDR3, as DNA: TGCGCCAGCAGTCGCGGGACAGGAAATGAAAAACTGTTTTTT.

The CDR3 DNA reads as TGTGCCAGCAGCTGGCGACTAGCGGGAGGATTTAACGAGCAGTACTTC. The encoded protein is CASSWRLAGGFNEQYF. This chain uses TRBV5-6 with TRBJ2-7; 13 nucleotides match TRBD2. The V and J ends lost 3 bases and 5 bases, in that order; junction bases with no gene match: 8. Germline-derived CDR1 and CDR2 are SGHDT and YYEEEE. CDR3 length: 16 amino acids.

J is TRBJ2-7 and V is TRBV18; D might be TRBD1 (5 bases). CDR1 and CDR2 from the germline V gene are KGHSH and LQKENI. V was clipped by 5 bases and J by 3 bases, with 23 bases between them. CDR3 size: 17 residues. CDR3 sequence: CASSSRPQGPLNYEQYF. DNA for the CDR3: TGTGCCAGCTCATCACGTCCCCAGGGTCCATTGAACTACGAGCAGTACTTC.

The DNA of the CDR3 is TGTGCCAGCAGTTCCCAGGGGGCCCCAGGCACAGATACGCAGTATTTT. This sequence encodes CASSSQGAPGTDTQYF. The genes are TRBV6-2 or TRBV6-3 and TRBJ2-3; 8 positions match TRBD1. The germline gives CDR1 MNHEY, CDR2 SVGEGT. Losses at the gene ends were 4 bases for V and 1 base for J; bases not matched to a gene: 7. The CDR3 runs 16 residues.

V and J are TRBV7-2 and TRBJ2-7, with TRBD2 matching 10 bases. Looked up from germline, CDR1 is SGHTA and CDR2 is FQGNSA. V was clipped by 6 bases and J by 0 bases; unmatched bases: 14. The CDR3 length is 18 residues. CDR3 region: CASSISSSGGVSSYEQYF. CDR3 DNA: TGTGCCAGCAGTATCAGCTCTAGCGGGGGCGTCAGCTCCTACGAGCAGTACTTC.

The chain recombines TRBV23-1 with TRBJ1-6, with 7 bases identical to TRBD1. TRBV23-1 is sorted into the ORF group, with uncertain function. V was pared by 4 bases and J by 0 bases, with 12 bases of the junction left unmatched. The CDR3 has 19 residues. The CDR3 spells CASSPCGQDLDSYNSPLHF. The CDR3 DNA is TGCGCCAGCAGTCCTTGTGGACAGGACCTCGACTCCTATAATTCACCCCTCCACTTT.

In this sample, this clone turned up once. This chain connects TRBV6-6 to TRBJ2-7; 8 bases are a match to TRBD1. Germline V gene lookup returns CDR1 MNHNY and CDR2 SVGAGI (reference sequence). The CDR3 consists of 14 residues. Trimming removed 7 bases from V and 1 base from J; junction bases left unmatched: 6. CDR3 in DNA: TGTGCCAGCAAACACCGGACAGGGTCCTACGAGCAGTACTTC. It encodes CASKHRTGSYEQYF.

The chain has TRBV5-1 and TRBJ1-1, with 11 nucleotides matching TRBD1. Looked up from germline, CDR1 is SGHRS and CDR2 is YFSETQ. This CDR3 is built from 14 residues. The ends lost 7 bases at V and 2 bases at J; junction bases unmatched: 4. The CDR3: CASAGTGGNTEAFF. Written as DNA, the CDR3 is TGCGCCAGCGCAGGGACAGGGGGTAACACTGAAGCTTTCTTT.

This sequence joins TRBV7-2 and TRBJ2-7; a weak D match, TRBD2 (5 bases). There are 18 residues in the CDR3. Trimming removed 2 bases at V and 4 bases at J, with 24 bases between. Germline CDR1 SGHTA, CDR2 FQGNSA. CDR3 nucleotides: TGTGCCAGCAGCTTACTGCCCGACTTAAGGGTTCCGGGGTACGAGCAGTACTTC. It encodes CASSLLPDLRVPGYEQYF.

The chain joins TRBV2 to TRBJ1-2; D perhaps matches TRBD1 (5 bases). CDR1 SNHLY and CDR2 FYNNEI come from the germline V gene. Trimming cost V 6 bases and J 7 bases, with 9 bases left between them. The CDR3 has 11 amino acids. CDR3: CASRRDSGYTF. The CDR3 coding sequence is TGTGCCAGCAGAAGGGACTCTGGCTACACCTTC.

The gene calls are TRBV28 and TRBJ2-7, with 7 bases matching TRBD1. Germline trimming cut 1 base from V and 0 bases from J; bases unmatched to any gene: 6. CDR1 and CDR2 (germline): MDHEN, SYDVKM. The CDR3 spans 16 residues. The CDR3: CASSLYAGGYSYEQYF. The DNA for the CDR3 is TGTGCCAGCAGTTTATATGCAGGGGGATACTCCTACGAGCAGTACTTC.

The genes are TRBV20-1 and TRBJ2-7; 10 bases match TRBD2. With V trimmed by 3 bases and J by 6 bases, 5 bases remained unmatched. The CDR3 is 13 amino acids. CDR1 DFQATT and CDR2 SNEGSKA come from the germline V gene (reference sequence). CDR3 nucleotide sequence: TGCAGTGCTAGTCTGACTAGCGGGTCCGAGCAGTACTTC. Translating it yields CSASLTSGSEQYF.

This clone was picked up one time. The CDR3 loop is CASSQVRGGTGELFF. The CDR3, as DNA: TGTGCCAGCAGCCAAGTACGGGGGGGCACCGGGGAGCTGTTTTTT. The chain couples TRBV3-1 (or the pseudogene TRBV3-2) to TRBJ2-2; 8 nucleotides match TRBD2. After removal of 1 base from V and 4 bases from J, the junction contained 2 bases not matched to a gene. The length of the CDR3 is 15 residues. Germline V gene sequence: CDR1 LGHDT, CDR2 YNNKEL (reference sequence).

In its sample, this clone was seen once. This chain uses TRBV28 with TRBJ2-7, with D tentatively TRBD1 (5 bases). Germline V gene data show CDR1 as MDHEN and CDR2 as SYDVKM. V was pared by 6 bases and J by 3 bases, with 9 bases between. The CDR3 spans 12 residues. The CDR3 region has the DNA TGTGCCAGCAGCATAACAGGCTACGAGCAGTACTTC. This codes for CASSITGYEQYF. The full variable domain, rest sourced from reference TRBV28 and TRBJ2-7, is DVKVTQSSRYLVKRTGEKVFLECVQDMDHENMFWYRQDPGLGLRLIYFSYDVKMKEKGDIPEGYSVSREKKERFSLILESASTNQTSMYLCASSITGYEQYFGPGTRLTVT.

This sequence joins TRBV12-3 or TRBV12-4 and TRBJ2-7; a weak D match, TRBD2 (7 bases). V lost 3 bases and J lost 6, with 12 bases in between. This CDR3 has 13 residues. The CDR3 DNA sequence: TGTGCCAGCAGTTTCGCCGGGGGGCTCGAGCAGTACTTC. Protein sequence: CASSFAGGLEQYF.

The CDR3 here is CASSFWGGVSGDPEAFF. CDR3 coding DNA: TGTGCCAGCAGCTTTTGGGGGGGCGTGTCAGGGGACCCTGAAGCTTTCTTT. The chain has TRBV7-9 and TRBJ1-1; D might be TRBD1 (6 bases). V was trimmed by 3 bases and J by 6 bases, leaving 23 bases between them. This CDR3 has 17 amino acids. Germline V gene sequence: CDR1 SEHNR, CDR2 FQNEAQ (reference sequence).

The CDR3 region is CASSYSGSGGTYEQYF. DNA of the CDR3: TGTGCCAGCAGTTACTCGGGGTCAGGGGGAACCTACGAGCAGTACTTC. The gene calls are TRBV6-5 and TRBJ2-7, with TRBD1 identical over 7 bases. The CDR3 runs 16 residues. Looked up from germline, CDR1 is MNHEY and CDR2 is SVGAGI. Losses at the gene ends were 0 bases for V and 2 bases for J; bases not matched to a gene: 7.

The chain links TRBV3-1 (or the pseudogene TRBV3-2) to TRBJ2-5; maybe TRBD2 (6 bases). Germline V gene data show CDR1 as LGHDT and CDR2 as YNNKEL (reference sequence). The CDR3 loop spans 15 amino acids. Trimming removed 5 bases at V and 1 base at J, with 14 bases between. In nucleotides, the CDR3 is TGTGCCAGCAGCGCTCGGGGGAGATTCCAAGAGACCCAGTACTTC. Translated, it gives CASSARGRFQETQYF.

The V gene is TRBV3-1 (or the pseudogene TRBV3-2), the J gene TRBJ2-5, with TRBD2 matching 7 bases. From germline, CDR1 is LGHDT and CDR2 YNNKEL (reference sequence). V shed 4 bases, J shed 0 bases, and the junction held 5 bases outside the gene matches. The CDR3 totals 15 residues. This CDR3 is CASSLGTTYQETQYF. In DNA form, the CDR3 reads TGTGCCAGCAGCCTGGGGACTACCTACCAAGAGACCCAGTACTTC.

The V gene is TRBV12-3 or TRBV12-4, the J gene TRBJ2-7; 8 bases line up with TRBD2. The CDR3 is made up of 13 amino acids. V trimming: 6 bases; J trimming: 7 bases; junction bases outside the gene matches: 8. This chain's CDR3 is CASSTGTRGEQYF. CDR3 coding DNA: TGTGCCAGCAGCACCGGGACTAGAGGGGAGCAGTACTTC.

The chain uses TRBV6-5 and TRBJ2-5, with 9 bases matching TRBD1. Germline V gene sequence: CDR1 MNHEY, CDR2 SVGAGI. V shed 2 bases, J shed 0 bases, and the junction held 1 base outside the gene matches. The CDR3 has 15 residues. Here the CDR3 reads CASSYRDRDQETQYF. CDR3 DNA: TGTGCCAGCAGTTACCGGGACAGGGACCAAGAGACCCAGTACTTC.

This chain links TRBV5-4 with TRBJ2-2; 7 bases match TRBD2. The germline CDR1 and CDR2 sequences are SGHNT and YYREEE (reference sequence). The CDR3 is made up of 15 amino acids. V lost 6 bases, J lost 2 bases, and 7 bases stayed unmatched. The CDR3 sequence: CASTPGGPNTGELFF. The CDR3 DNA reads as TGTGCCAGCACCCCGGGGGGACCTAACACCGGGGAGCTGTTTTTT.

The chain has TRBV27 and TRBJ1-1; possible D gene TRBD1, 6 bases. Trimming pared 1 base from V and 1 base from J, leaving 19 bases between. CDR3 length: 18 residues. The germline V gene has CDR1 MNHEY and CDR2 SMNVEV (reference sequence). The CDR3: CASSLLSGVRGPNTEAFF. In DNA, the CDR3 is TGTGCCAGCAGTTTATTATCAGGGGTCAGGGGACCGAACACTGAAGCTTTCTTT.

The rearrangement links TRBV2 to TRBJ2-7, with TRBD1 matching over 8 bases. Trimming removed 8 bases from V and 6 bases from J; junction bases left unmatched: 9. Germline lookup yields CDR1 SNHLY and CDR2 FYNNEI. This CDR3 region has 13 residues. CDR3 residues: CASVMDRDGEQYF. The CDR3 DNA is TGTGCCAGCGTAATGGACAGGGATGGCGAGCAGTACTTC.